The next 9 T cell receptor beta chains were all read from a single sample in a study of blood T cells in healthy people across ages. Combining a sample-barcoded 5' primer with a J-beta primer mix, a second PCR ran for roughly 7 to 12 cycles. In TCRdb, the 5' RACE reads were re-called with MiXCR into one record per CDR3 protein. This sample has 1,300,000 or so distinct CDR3 sequences, with approximately 60% found just once. The sequencing sample was made of blood. Receptor source: a man aged 18 to 35 in good health.

The CDR3 region is CASSHSPGQRADTQYF. The CDR3 region has the DNA TGTGCCAGCAGTCACTCACCGGGACAGAGGGCGGATACGCAGTATTTT. The rearrangement uses TRBV28 and TRBJ2-3; 7 bases fit TRBD1. CDR3 length: 16 amino acids. With V trimmed by 5 bases and J by 6 bases, 14 bases remained unmatched. Germline lookup yields CDR1 MDHEN and CDR2 SYDVKM. Full variable domain (outside the CDR3, taken from reference TRBV28 and TRBJ2-3): DVKVTQSSRYLVKRTGEKVFLECVQDMDHENMFWYRQDPGLGLRLIYFSYDVKMKEKGDIPEGYSVSREKKERFSLILESASTNQTSMYLCASSHSPGQRADTQYFGPGTRLTVL.

The chain carries TRBV29-1 and TRBJ1-5, with unresolved D. Deletions cut 4 bases from V and 5 bases from J, with 9 bases between. The CDR3 runs 12 residues. Germline CDR1 is SQVTM and CDR2 is ANQGSEA. The CDR3 bases are TGCAGCGTTGCGGGCCCTGATCAGCCCCAGCATTTT. This codes for CSVAGPDQPQHF.

This clonotype was recorded a few times. V usage is TRBV29-1 and J usage is TRBJ2-7; D remains unclear. The V gene's germline CDR1 is SQVTM and CDR2 ANQGSEA. CDR3 length: 13 amino acids. V dropped 2 bases and J dropped 5 bases, with 13 bases sitting between them. The CDR3 coding sequence is TGCAGCGTTGAATACGTCCGCAGTAACGAGCAGTACTTC. It yields the protein CSVEYVRSNEQYF.

The table lists this clonotype with a few counts. The rearrangement uses TRBV4-3 and TRBJ2-7; D possibly corresponds to TRBD2 (7 bases). The CDR3 is 16 residues long. The germline gives CDR1 LGHNA, CDR2 YSLEER. Trimming left V 0 bases short and J 0 bases short, with 12 bases between. Here the CDR3 reads CASSQEGRGASYEQYF. In DNA, the CDR3 is TGCGCCAGCAGCCAAGAAGGACGGGGGGCCTCCTACGAGCAGTACTTC.

The rearrangement joins TRBV5-1 to TRBJ1-2; tentatively, D is TRBD1 (6 bases). This CDR3 is 15 amino acids long. In germline, CDR1 is SGHRS, CDR2 YFSETQ. V was cut by 4 bases and J by 4 bases, with 17 bases left in between. In nucleotides, the CDR3 is TGCGCCAGCAGCCATGGGCCGAGGGGGATCTATGGCTACACCTTC. Encoded protein: CASSHGPRGIYGYTF.

The chain couples TRBV7-8 to TRBJ2-4; 7 bases are a match to TRBD2. Germline V lookup: CDR1 SGHVS, CDR2 FQNEAQ. The V and J ends lost 8 bases and 8 bases, in that order; junction bases with no gene match: 9. CDR3 length: 13 amino acids. Here the CDR3 reads CASAYFRGDIQYF. Written as DNA, the CDR3 is TGTGCCAGCGCTTATTTTCGGGGGGACATTCAGTACTTC.

The chain recombines TRBV7-9 with TRBJ2-5, with D perhaps matching TRBD2 (7 bases). Trimming pared 5 bases from V and 4 bases from J, leaving 14 bases between. This CDR3 has 14 residues. The V gene's germline CDR1 is SEHNR and CDR2 FQNEAQ (reference sequence). CDR3: CASSHKGGRETQYF. The CDR3 DNA is TGTGCCAGCAGCCACAAGGGGGGGCGAGAGACCCAGTACTTC.

This clonotype was seen a handful of times. The J gene is TRBJ2-3, the V gene TRBV4-1; the match to TRBD2 covers 14 bases. After removal of 8 bases from V and 4 bases from J, the junction contained 8 bases not matched to a gene. The CDR3 covers 16 residues. The germline gives CDR1 MGHRA, CDR2 YSYEKL. The CDR3 here is CASGRLAGGQADTQYF. For the CDR3, the DNA is TGCGCCAGCGGCCGACTAGCGGGGGGGCAAGCAGATACGCAGTATTTT.

There are a few counts of this clonotype. The chain is built from TRBV27 and TRBJ1-2; D may be TRBD1 (5 bases). Germline V gives CDR1 MNHEY, CDR2 SMNVEV (reference sequence). This CDR3 spans 17 amino acids. V was clipped by 5 bases and J by 2 bases, with 21 bases between them. For the CDR3, the DNA is TGTGCCAGCAGTGCCGATCCTTTAGGGGCGATAAACTATGGCTACACCTTC. It specifies CASSADPLGAINYGYTF.